This record covers a single T cell receptor beta chain. Its antigen specificity is not known. Base quality data are lacking; no much larger clone is found one base away. In total, roughly 710 healthy bone marrow donors made up the cohort. Cohort members were all nominally healthy when sampled, although unrecorded immune exposures were likely present. The donor was CMV seropositive and was included in the group of some 290 seropositive cohort members. Each donor provided a peripheral blood sample, and peripheral blood mononuclear cells were used for TCR beta sequencing. The Qiagen DNeasy Blood Extraction Kit was used to extract genomic DNA from the blood cell samples. The sample originates from a study of cytomegalovirus exposure and HLA in healthy donors (dated by TCRdb to about 2017). For context, the study as a whole: In an earlier analysis of roughly 590 of the donors, 276 Gb of sequence data and approximately 100 million unique TCR beta sequences from about 179 million T cells were reported. Among about 360 genotyped donors of the cohort, an average of approximately 230,000 unique TCR beta nucleotide sequences were sequenced per donor, about a sixth of them non-productive. The study aimed to test whether signatures of past pathogen exposure could be identified by cataloging public T cell receptors. An early release covering roughly 640 HLA-typed donors comprised around 300 gigabases of sequencing data and tens of millions of unique TCR sequences. Among the approximately 400 genotyped donors, roughly 80% belonged to the genetic ancestry cluster associated with self-reported Caucasian donors. Typing coverage varied by locus: roughly 629-640 donors for A, B, C, DRB1 and DQB1; around 560 for DQA1; more than 600 for DPA1; 400 to 480 for DPB1. All discovery cohort repertoires had been generated on a single sequencing platform. Donor age, sex, ethnicity and CMV serostatus were compiled alongside the repertoire data. HLA typing included class I and class II loci at four-digit resolution. To predict cytomegalovirus infection status, the study combined high-throughput TCR immunosequencing, statistical association of individual TCRs with disease status, and machine learning. The study used immunosequencing to profile the T cell repertoires of about 670 subjects and linked those repertoires to cytomegalovirus serostatus. In the later analysis, no new phenotypic data were used to find candidate immune exposures; instead, reliance was placed on TCR beta sequences and their occurrence across donors. In addition to the first cohort of approximately 670 subjects, a separate validation cohort of 120 different subjects was used. Genome-wide SNP genotypes for about 55% of the 666 donors were used in a later genetic analysis, which treated that subset as a discovery cohort. To study patterns of TCR occurrence, a later analysis re-analyzed previously published TCR beta repertoires from around 670 donors and added high-resolution HLA genotyping. An earlier analysis of 587 of the donors used high-throughput TCR beta sequencing to judge whether each TCR beta V gene segment behaved as functional or pseudogenic. Roughly 5 DR-DQ haplotypes were handled as single units for association and clustering, since linkage in the cohort was strong.

Library preparation employed the immunoSEQ multiplex PCR assay. For the multiplex PCR, a mixture combining 60 forward primers for TCR Vbeta segments and 13 reverse primers for TCR Jbeta segments was used. A multiplex PCR assay on genomic DNA amplified the CDR3 region of rearranged TCR beta genes. The amplified TCR beta libraries were sequenced on the Illumina HiSeq System as 87-base-pair reads. The source study handled its data this way. Across the 700 or so repertoires, a later analysis counted approximately 83 million unique TCR beta chains, approximately 12 million of which were shared by at least two donors. Raw reads were error-corrected and collapsed into unique sequences by a nearest-neighbor algorithm in which closely related sequences were merged to remove PCR and sequencing errors. CDR3 sequences were aligned to IMGT reference sequences to assign V, D and J gene segments. For a sequence to be retained, a match of at least six nucleotides was required to both a V gene segment and a J gene segment. A rearrangement counted as productive if the CDR3 had no stop codons and remained in frame with V and J, and every other rearrangement counted as non-productive. Following IMGT convention, CDR3 was defined as the stretch from the second conserved V-encoded cysteine to the conserved J-encoded phenylalanine. The earlier analysis of approximately 500 of the donors excluded sequences that lacked an unambiguous match to a single V gene segment. In an earlier analysis of almost 600 of the donors, a V segment was called functional when productive rearrangements were above 56.7%, and segregating when the standard deviation between donors exceeded 5%. A statistical classification framework was built to diagnose cytomegalovirus status from the catalog of TCR beta chain sequences. In a later analysis, TCR nucleotide sequences were compared against IMGT/GENE-DB human TR gene sequences so that V and J genes could be assigned. Using the TCRdist pipeline, a later analysis assigned CDR3 sequences along with most-parsimonious VDJ recombination scenarios. In a later analysis, each TCR beta chain was defined by its CDR3 amino acid sequence together with its V-gene family, and reads lacking a unique V-gene family were excluded. To address suspected cross-contamination and a sequencing artifact, a later analysis removed 592 highly shared, low-generation-probability nucleotide sequences. A later analysis calculated a clonal expansion index for each public chain from normalized within-repertoire ranks of inferred template counts. In a later analysis, generation probabilities were computed with a VDJ recombination model fitted to out-of-frame rearrangements, and the resulting probabilities were checked against IGoR. In a later analysis, hypergeometric tests were used to score TCR-TCR, TCR-HLA and TCR-CMV co-occurrence, with a repertoire-size bias correction applied to TCR pairs. To estimate false discovery rates, a later analysis permuted the HLA or CMV assignments 20 times. A later analysis grouped co-occurring TCRs with DBSCAN, adding TCRdist sequence similarity when clustering within HLA-allele-positive subsets. Repertoires with fewer than 30,000 or more than 120,000 public chains were left out of co-occurrence clustering, as were a few repertoires with anomalous nucleotide sharing. Entries here come from immuneACCESS through TCRdb and include only in-frame sequences with V and J called. Some clones fail to appear in such tables; in the studies checked, an unresolved V gene covers under half of the shortfall, and the cause of the remainder is unknown. V, J and clone size were drawn from that table, and D and trimming were deduced from the DNA. The sample table lists 150,000 to 200,000 clones, around 72% of them with a count of one. The top ten hold approximately 3.4% of the sample.

What the work shows at the level of the full study, not this receptor alone: Cytomegalovirus status was reported to be diagnosed by the classifier with high specificity and sensitivity in both the original and validation cohorts. Roughly uniform sequencing depth across donors was assumed in presence/absence analyses, although this assumption may not hold. The only immune exposure information available for the cohort was CMV serostatus. Because counts were too low, some 17 rarely observed V segments, including chromosome 9 orphons, were excluded from the earlier analysis of several hundred of the donors. Linkage disequilibrium might explain the correlated functional status among segregating V segments, but an unknown experimental factor could not be ruled out. Some IMGT-functional V segments, including TRBV6-2 and TRBV6-3, could not be told apart with the 87-base-pair reads, so those segments were excluded. In a later analysis, most CMV-associated TCR beta chains were found to appear HLA-restricted, with HLA associations seemingly driven largely by CMV exposure. The sequencing pipeline was judged likely to have produced a cluster of highly shared sequence variants as a technical artifact. Specific HLA alleles were associated with over 15,000 TCR beta sequences at a false discovery rate of 0.05 in a later analysis. In an earlier analysis of fewer than 750 of the donors, most TCR beta V segments were observed in productive rearrangements about 87% or about 30% of the time, broadly matching IMGT annotations. A few of the identified cytomegalovirus-associated TCR beta chains were confirmed in vitro to be specific for cytomegalovirus antigens. A later analysis found that HLA-associated TCR beta chains were more clonally expanded and had lower generation probabilities than equally common non-associated chains. Most TCR sequences were observed very rarely across donors, whereas some public TCRs were present in many individuals. HLA typing was unavailable for some donors at each locus, so association tests used only the typed subset. A further reported finding was that TCR beta sequences accurately predicted the HLA-A and HLA-B alleles for most subjects in the first cohort. In a later analysis, the rate of TCR association differed among HLA loci, with DRB1 alleles having the most associated TCRs and HLA-C alleles having the fewest. The authors suggested that the approach could potentially be extended to other disease states and immunological phenotypes. The cohort was sequenced for TCR beta chains only, and without alpha or paired-chain data the features that could be detected were limited. According to a later genetic analysis, donors in an Asian-associated ancestry cluster had fewer N-insertions in productive TCRs than the roughly 670-donor mean. A later genetic analysis associated a missense DCLRE1C variant with V-gene and J-gene trimming of TCR beta chains, and an independent cohort replicated the association. The study gave a list of about 170 TCR beta chains associated with cytomegalovirus. According to a later analysis, parvovirus B19, influenza, CMV and Epstein-Barr virus appeared linked to several top co-occurrence clusters. When HLA alleles, especially DR and DQ, strongly co-occurred, TCR associations were difficult to assign to individual alleles.

CDR1 is given as SGHTA and CDR2 as FQGNSA, both from the germline V gene. The CDR3 sequence holds 16 residues, the cysteine and phenylalanine included. Only CDR3 DNA is held: 48 bases, read in frame from base 1. Here V drops 8 bases and J drops 6 bases, and the junction holds 11 bases not matched to any gene. This chain is built from TRBV7-2 and TRBJ2-4, and 12 junctional nucleotides match TRBD1. Sequencing was performed on PBMCs. The TCR sequence derives from a woman aged 45-65 years in good health and CMV-seropositive. CDR3 reads: CASGAWDRGRGNIQYF. The base sequence is TGTGCCAGCGGAGCCTGGGACAGGGGGCGCGGAAACATTCAGTACTTC.